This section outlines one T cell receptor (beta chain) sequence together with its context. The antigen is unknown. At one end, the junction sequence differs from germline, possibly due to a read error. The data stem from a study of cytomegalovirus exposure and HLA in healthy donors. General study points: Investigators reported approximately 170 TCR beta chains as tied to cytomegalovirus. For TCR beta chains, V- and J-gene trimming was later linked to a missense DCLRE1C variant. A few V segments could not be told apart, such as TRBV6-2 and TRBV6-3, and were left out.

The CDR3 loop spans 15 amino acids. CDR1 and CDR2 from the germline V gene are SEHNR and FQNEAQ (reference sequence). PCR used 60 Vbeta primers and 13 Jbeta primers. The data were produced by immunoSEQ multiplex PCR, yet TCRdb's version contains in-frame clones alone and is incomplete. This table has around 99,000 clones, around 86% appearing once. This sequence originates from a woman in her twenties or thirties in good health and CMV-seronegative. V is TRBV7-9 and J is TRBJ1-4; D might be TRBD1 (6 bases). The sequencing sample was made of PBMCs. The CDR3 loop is CSSSLASGAGEKLFF. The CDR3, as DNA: TGTTCCAGCAGCTTAGCGTCAGGGGCGGGCGAAAAACTGTTTTTT.